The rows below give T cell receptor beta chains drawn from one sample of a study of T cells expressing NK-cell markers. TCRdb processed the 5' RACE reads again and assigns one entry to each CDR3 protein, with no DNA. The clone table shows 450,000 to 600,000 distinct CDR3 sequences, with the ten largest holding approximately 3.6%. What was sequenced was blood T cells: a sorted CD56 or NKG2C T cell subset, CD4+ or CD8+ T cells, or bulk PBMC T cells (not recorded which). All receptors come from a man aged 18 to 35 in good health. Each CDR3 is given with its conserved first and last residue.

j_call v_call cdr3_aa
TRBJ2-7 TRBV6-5 CASSPKTTYEQYF
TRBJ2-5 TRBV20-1 CSAIVGGSGYQETQYF
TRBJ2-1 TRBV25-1 CASSELSGVSGNEQFF
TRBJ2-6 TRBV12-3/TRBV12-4 CASSPGGALSSGANVLTF
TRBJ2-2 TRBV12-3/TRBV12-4 CASSPRRGATGELFF
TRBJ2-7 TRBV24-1 CATSISSYEQYF
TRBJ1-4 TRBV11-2 CASSLDPAGGRSNEKLFF
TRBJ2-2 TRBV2 CASSEGPSQNTGELFF
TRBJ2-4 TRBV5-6 CASSLVAGFRYF
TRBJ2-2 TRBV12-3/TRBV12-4 CASSFGAAANTGELFF
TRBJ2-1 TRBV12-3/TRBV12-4 CASSLPGGIGNEQFF
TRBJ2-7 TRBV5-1 CASSEGTNTYEQYF
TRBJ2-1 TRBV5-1 CASSFKLVEGINEQFF
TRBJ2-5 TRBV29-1 CSVRGLIETQYF
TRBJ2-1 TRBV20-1 CSATHGGRGGNEQFF
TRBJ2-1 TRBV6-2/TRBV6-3 CATKLADSENEQFF
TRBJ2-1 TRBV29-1 CSVGMSSGRLDEQFF
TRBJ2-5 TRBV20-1 CSASPEVETQYF
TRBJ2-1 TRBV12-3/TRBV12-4 CASQSYPSEQFF
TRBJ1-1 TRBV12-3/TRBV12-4 CASSPRTIGPTEAFF
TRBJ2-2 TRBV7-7 CASSIDSTNTGELFF
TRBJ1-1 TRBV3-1 CASSQGGAPDTEAFF